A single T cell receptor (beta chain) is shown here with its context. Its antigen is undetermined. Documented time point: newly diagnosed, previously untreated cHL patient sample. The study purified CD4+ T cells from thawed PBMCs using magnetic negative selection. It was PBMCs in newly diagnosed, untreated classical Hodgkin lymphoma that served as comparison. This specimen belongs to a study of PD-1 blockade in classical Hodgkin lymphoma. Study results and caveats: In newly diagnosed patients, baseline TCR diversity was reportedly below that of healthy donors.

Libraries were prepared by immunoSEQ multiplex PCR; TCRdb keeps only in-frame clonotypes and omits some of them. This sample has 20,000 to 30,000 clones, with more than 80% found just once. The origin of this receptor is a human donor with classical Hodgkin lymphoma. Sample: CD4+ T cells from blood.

CDR3 sequence: CASSLGGAVLTYEQYF. CDR3 bases: TGTGCCAGCAGCTTGGGAGGGGCGGTTTTAACCTACGAGCAGTACTTC. This chain connects TRBV5-6 to TRBJ2-7; D is tentatively TRBD1 or TRBD2 (5 bases each). This CDR3 comprises 16 residues. Trimming shortened V by 0 bases and J by 2 bases, and 15 bases separated the two germline ends. In germline, CDR1 is SGHDT, CDR2 YYEEEE.